This T cell receptor (beta chain) appears in the sequencing data of a study of beta chain features in type 1 diabetes. This clone was seen a handful of times. At one end the junction does not follow the germline gene, possibly because of a read error. As every portion of the isolated RNA was reverse transcribed, the sequencing read expressed TCRB transcripts. The repertoire was sequenced with immunoSEQ multiplex PCR; TCRdb's copy has only in-frame clones and lacks some. The sample consists of approximately 38,000 clones, almost 65% of them appearing once. Sorting with CD45RO/CCR7/CD25/CD127/CD95/CD27 yielded naive, central memory, regulatory and stem-like memory CD4+ cells. The CDR3 totals 11 residues. CDR1 DFQATT and CDR2 SNEGSKA come from the germline V gene (reference sequence).

The receptor's source is a woman aged 25 to 39 in good health. Material for sequencing was Tregs from blood. This sequence joins TRBV20-1 and TRBJ2-4, with D possibly matching TRBD2 (5 bases). This chain's CDR3 is CSAFRTRVWNF. Written as DNA, the CDR3 is TGCAGTGCTTTTCGTACGCGGGTATGGAACTTC.